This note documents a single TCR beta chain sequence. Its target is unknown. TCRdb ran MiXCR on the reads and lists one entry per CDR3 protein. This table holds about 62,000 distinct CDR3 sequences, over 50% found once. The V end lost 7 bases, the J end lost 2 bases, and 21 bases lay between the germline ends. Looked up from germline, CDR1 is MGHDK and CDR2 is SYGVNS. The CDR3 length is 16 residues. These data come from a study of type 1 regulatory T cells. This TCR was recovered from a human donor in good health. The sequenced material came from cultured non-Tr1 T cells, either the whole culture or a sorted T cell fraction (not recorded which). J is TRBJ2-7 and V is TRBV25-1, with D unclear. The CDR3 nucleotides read TGTGCCAGCACCCCCGCTCGGGCAGGCGGACCCTACGAGCAGTACTTC. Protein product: CASTPARAGGPYEQYF.